The clone carrying this T cell receptor (beta chain) was detected a few times. The antigen is not known. TCRdb recomputed calls from the RT-PCR reads with MiXCR, one row per CDR3 protein. The sample lists about 700,000 distinct CDR3 sequences, around a sixth seen once, with approximately 10% in the top ten. This sample was included in a study of response to subunit inactivated influenza vaccine. Study-level results: Authors suggested each seasonal influenza vaccination recruits few new T cells.

The CDR3 has 20 amino acids. Trimming took 4 bases from V and 5 from J; bases not matched to a gene: 19. Germline lookup yields CDR1 SGHVS and CDR2 FQNEAQ. The chain recombines TRBV7-8 with TRBJ2-1, with 11 bases identical to TRBD2. This TCR was recovered from a man in his forties or fifties who received an inactivated influenza vaccine. This sample comprised PBMCs from blood, obtained about 12 days after vaccination. The CDR3 loop reads CASSSRISGRALNPNNEQFF. In DNA form, the CDR3 reads TGTGCCAGCAGCTCCCGTATTAGCGGGAGGGCCCTGAACCCCAACAATGAGCAGTTCTTC.